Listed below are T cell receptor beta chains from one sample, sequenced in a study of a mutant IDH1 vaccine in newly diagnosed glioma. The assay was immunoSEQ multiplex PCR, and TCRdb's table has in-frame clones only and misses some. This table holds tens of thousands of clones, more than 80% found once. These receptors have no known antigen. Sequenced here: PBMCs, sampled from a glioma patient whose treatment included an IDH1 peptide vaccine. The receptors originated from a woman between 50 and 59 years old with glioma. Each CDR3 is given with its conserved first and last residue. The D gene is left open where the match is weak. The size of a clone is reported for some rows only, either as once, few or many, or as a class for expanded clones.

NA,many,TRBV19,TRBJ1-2,CASSIAAGSYGYTF,TGTGCCAGTAGTATAGCAGCAGGGAGCTACGGCTACACCTTC
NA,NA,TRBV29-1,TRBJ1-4,CSARDEKLFF,TGCAGCGCCCGGGATGAAAAACTGTTTTTT
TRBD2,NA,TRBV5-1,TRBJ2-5,CASSFRGLAGVTETQYF,TGCGCCAGCAGCTTCCGGGGACTAGCGGGAGTTACAGAGACCCAGTACTTC
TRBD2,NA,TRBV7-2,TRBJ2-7,CASSLMTSGLYEQYF,TGTGCCAGCAGTCTTATGACTAGCGGACTTTACGAGCAGTACTTC
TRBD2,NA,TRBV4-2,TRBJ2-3,CASSQGFLAEKKTDTQYF,TGTGCCAGCAGCCAAGGATTCCTAGCGGAGAAAAAGACAGATACGCAGTATTTT
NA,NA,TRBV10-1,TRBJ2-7,CASSSTGHEQYF,TGCGCCAGCAGCTCCACAGGACACGAGCAGTACTTC
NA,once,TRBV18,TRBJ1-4,CASSPQRGNEKLFF,TGTGCCAGCTCACCTCAGAGGGGTAATGAAAAACTGTTTTTT
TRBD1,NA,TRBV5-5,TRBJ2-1,CASSPDRGRDEQFF,TGTGCCAGCAGCCCTGACAGGGGGCGGGATGAGCAGTTCTTC
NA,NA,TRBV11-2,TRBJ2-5,CASSQRLKTQYF,TGTGCCAGCAGCCAGAGGTTGAAGACCCAGTACTTC
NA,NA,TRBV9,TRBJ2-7,CASSATGAPSYEQYF,TGTGCCAGCAGCGCCACCGGGGCCCCCTCCTACGAGCAGTACTTC
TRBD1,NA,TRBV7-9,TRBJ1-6,CASSLQGGSYNSPLHF,TGTGCCAGCAGCTTACAGGGGGGCTCCTATAATTCACCCCTCCACTTT
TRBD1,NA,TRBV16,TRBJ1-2,CASSQISGTVGGYTF,TGTGCCAGCAGCCAAATCTCCGGGACAGTAGGCGGCTACACCTTC
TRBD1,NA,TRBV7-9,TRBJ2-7,CASSMATGLSYEQYF,TGTGCCAGCAGCATGGCGACAGGGTTATCCTACGAGCAGTACTTC
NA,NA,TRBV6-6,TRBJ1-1,CASRNAVETEAFF,TGTGCCAGCAGAAACGCTGTTGAGACTGAAGCTTTCTTT
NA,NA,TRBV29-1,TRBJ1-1,CSVASTSTNTEAFF,TGCAGCGTTGCCTCGACCTCTACGAACACTGAAGCTTTCTTT
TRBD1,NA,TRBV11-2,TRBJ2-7,CASSSQQGGVYEQYF,TGTGCCAGCAGCTCGCAACAGGGGGGAGTCTACGAGCAGTACTTC
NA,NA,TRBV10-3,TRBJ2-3,CAISEFGGLGTDTQYF,TGTGCCATCAGTGAGTTTGGGGGGCTTGGCACAGATACGCAGTATTTT
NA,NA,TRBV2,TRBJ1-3,CASSEFGTPGNTIYF,TGTGCCAGCAGTGAATTCGGGACCCCTGGAAACACCATATATTTT
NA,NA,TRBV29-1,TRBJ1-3,CSVEKDTGNTIYF,TGCAGCGTTGAAAAGGATACCGGAAACACCATATATTTT
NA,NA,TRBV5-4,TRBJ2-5,CASSLVSTKETQYF,TGTGCCAGCAGCTTGGTCAGCACTAAAGAGACCCAGTACTTC
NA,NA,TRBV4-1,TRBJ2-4,CASSQVGVDLNIQYF,TGCGCCAGCAGCCAAGTTGGGGTGGACCTTAACATTCAGTACTTC
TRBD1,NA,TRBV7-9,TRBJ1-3,CASSFGTGGNTIYF,TGTGCCAGCAGCTTCGGGACAGGGGGAAACACCATATATTTT
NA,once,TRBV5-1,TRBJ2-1,CASSLGGVLYEQFF,TGCGCCAGCAGCTTGGGGGGCGTGCTCTATGAGCAGTTCTTC
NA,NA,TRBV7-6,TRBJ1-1,CASSLVYGSEAFF,TGTGCCAGCAGCTTAGTTTACGGGTCTGAAGCTTTCTTT
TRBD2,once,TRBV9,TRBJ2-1,CASSILAGVSYNEQFF,TGTGCCAGCAGCATTCTAGCGGGAGTTTCTTACAATGAGCAGTTCTTC
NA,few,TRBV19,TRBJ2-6,CASSRAGTGANVLTF,TGTGCCAGTAGTCGGGCAGGGACCGGGGCCAACGTCCTGACTTTC
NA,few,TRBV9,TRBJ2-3,CASSVATDTQYF,TGTGCCAGCAGCGTAGCCACAGATACGCAGTATTTT
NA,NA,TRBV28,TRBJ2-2,CASSPTNTGELFF,TGTGCCAGCAGCCCAACGAACACCGGGGAGCTGTTTTTT
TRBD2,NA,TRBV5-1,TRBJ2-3,CASSLVLAGTDTQYF,TGCGCCAGCAGCTTGGTGCTAGCGGGCACAGATACGCAGTATTTT
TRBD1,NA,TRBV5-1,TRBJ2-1,CASSTGQGAEEQFF,TGCGCCAGCAGCACGGGACAGGGGGCGGAGGAGCAGTTCTTC
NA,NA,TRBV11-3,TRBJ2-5,CASSLEEWETQYF,TGTGCCAGCAGCTTAGAGGAGTGGGAGACCCAGTACTTC
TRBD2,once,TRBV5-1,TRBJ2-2,CASSFIAGDTGELFF,TGCGCCAGCAGCTTTATAGCGGGAGACACCGGGGAGCTGTTTTTT
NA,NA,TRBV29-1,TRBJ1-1,CSVNDGTEAFF,TGCAGCGTTAACGATGGCACTGAAGCTTTCTTT
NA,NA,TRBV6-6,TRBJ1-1,CASSQTMNTEAFF,TGTGCCAGCAGTCAGACTATGAACACTGAAGCTTTCTTT
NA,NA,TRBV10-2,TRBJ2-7,CASSDRAGAHPEQYF,TGCGCCAGCAGTGATAGGGCGGGGGCCCACCCCGAGCAGTACTTC
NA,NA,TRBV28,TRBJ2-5,CASSLMGGGEWETQYF,TGTGCCAGCAGTTTAATGGGCGGAGGGGAGTGGGAGACCCAGTACTTC
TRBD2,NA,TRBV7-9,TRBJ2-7,CASSTSRVSGSLGYEQYF,TGTGCCAGCAGCACCTCGCGGGTCAGCGGGAGTTTGGGTTACGAGCAGTACTTC
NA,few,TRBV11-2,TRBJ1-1,CASSLVLDTEAFF,TGTGCCAGCAGCTTAGTATTGGACACTGAAGCTTTCTTT
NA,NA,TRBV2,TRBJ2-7,CASSKDRLEQYF,TGTGCCAGCAGTAAAGACAGGCTCGAGCAGTACTTC
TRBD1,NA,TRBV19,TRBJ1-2,CASSSRSGQGTDYGYTF,TGTGCCAGTAGTTCACGCTCCGGACAGGGGACGGACTATGGCTACACCTTC
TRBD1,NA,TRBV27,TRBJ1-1,CASSTDRGYTEAFF,TGTGCCAGCAGTACCGACAGGGGGTATACTGAAGCTTTCTTT
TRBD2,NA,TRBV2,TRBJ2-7,CASKTSGISYEQYF,TGTGCCAGCAAGACTAGCGGAATCTCCTACGAGCAGTACTTC
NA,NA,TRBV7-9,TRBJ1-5,CASSLGAAPYSNQPQHF,TGTGCCAGCAGCTTAGGGGCAGCTCCCTATAGCAATCAGCCCCAGCATTTT